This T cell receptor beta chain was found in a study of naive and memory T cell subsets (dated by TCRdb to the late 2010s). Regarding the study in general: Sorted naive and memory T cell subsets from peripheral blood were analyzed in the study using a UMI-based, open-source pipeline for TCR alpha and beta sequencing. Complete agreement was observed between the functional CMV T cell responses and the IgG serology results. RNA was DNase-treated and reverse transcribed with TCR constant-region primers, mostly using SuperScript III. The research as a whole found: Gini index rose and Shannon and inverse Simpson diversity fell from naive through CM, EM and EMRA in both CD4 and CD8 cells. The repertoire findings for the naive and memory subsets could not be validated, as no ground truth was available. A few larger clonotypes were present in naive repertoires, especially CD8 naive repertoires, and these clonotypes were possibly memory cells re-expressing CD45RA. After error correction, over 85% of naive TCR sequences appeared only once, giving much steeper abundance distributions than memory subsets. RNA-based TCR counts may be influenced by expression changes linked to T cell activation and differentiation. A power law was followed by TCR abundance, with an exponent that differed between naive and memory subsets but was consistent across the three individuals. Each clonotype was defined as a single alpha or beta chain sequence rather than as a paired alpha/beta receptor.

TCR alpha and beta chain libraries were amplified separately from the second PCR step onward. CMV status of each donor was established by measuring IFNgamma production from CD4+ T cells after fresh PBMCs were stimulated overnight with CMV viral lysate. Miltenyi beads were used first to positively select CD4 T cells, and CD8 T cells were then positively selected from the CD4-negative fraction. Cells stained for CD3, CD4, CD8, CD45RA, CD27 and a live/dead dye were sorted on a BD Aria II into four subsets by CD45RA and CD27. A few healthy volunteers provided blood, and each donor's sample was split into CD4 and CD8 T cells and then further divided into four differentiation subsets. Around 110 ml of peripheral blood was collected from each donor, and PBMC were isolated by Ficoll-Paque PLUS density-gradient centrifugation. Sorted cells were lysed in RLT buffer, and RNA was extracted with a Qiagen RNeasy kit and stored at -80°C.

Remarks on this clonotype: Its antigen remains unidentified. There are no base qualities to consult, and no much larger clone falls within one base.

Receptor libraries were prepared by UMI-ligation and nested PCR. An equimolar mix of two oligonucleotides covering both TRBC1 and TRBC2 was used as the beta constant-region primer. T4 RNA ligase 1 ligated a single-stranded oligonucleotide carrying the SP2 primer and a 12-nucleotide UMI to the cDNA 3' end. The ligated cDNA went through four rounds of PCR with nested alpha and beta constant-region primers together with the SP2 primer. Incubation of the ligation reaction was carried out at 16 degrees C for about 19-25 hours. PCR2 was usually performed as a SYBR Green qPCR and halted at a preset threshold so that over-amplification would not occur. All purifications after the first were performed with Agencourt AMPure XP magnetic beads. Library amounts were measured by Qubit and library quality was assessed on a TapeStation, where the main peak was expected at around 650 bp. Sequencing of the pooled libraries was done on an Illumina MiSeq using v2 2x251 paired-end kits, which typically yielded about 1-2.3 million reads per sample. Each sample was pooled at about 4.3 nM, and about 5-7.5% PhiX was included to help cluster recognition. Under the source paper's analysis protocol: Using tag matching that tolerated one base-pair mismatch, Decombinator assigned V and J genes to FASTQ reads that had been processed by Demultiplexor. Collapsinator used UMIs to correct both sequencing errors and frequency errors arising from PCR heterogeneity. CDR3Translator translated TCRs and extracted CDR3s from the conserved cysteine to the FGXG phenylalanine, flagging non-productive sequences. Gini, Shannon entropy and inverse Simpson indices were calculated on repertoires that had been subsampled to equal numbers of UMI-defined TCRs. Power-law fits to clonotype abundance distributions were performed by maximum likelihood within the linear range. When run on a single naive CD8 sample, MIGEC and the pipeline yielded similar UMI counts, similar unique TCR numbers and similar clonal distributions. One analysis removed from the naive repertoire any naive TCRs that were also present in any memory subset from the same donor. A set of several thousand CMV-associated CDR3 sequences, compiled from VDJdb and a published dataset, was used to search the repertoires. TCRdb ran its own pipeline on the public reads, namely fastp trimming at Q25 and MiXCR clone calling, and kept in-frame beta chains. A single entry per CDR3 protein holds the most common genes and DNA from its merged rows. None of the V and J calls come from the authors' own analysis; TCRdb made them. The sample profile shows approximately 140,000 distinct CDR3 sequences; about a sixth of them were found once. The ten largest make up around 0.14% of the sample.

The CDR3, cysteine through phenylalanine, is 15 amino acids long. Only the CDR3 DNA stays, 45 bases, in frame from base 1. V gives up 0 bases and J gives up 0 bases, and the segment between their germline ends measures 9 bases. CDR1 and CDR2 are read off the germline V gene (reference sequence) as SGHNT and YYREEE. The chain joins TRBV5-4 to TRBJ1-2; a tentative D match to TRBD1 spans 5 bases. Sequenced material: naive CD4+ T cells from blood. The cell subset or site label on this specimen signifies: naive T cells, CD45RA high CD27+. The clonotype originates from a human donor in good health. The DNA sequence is TGTGCCAGCAGCTTGGGAAGGGGCACTAACTATGGCTACACCTTC. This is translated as CASSLGRGTNYGYTF.